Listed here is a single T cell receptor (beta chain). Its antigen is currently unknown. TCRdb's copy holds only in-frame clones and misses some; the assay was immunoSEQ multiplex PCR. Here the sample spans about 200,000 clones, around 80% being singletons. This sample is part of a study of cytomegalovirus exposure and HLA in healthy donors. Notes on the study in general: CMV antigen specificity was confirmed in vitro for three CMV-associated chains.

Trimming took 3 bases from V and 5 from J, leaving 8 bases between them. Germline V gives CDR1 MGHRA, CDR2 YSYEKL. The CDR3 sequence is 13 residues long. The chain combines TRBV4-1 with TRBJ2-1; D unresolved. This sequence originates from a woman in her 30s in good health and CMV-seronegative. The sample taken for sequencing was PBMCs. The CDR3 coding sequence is TGCGCCAGCAGCCATCCACTGAACAATGAGCAGTTCTTC. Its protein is CASSHPLNNEQFF.